This is a list of T cell receptor beta chains from one sample in a study of cytomegalovirus exposure and HLA in healthy donors. The method was immunoSEQ multiplex PCR; TCRdb's version includes in-frame clones alone and lacks a portion of them. Of some 110,000 clones listed, approximately 70% are singletons. Sequenced sample: PBMCs. Receptor source: a man aged 30 to 39 in good health and CMV-seronegative. CDR3s include the opening cysteine and the closing phenylalanine or tryptophan. The order of the fields is clone size, D gene, J gene, V gene, CDR3 DNA, CDR3 protein. D genes are given only for firm matches. Size tells how often a clone was seen (once, few, many) or the class of an expanded clone, and some rows leave it out.

>NA|TRBD1|TRBJ1-2|TRBV2
TGTGCCAGCAGAAGTCAGGGGGTTGTCTATGGCTACACCTTC
CASRSQGVVYGYTF
>few|NA|TRBJ2-5|TRBV29-1
TGCAGCGCTGAAGGGGGGGAGGGGTTGGAGACCCAGTACTTC
CSAEGGEGLETQYF
>NA|TRBD2|TRBJ2-1|TRBV27
TGTGCCAGCAGTTTAGTTATGGCGGGAGGAATCACCTACAATGAGCAGTTCTTC
CASSLVMAGGITYNEQFF
>NA|NA|TRBJ1-5|TRBV15
TGTGCCACCAGCAGACCTTCAGCCGCCGGGGGCAATCAGCCCCAGCATTTT
CATSRPSAAGGNQPQHF
>once|NA|TRBJ1-2|TRBV20-1
TGCAGTGCTAACGCGGGCTATGGCTACACCTTC
CSANAGYGYTF
>NA|NA|TRBJ1-5|TRBV6-1
TGTGCCAGCAGTGGAGGGGGGGCAACTAATCAGCCCCAGCATTTT
CASSGGGATNQPQHF
>NA|TRBD1|TRBJ2-7|TRBV5-1
TGCGCCAGCAGCCCGACAGGGGCCTACGAGCAGTACTTC
CASSPTGAYEQYF
>NA|TRBD1|TRBJ2-3|TRBV2
TGTGCCAGCAGTTCAGGGGGTAGCACAGATACGCAGTATTTT
CASSSGGSTDTQYF
>few|NA|TRBJ1-5|TRBV6-5
TGTGCCAGCAGTTACTCGAGCAGGGCGGATCAGCCCCAGCATTTT
CASSYSSRADQPQHF
>few|NA|TRBJ2-1|TRBV6-4
TGTGCCAGCAGTGTTAGGGCCGGGACTGGAGATGAGCAGTTCTTC
CASSVRAGTGDEQFF
>NA|NA|TRBJ2-5|TRBV9
TGTGCCAGCAGCGTAAGCCCCTCTTATTCGGAAGAGACCCAGTACTTC
CASSVSPSYSEETQYF
>NA|NA|TRBJ2-7|TRBV5-1
TGCGCCAGCAGCTTAACAGAAACCTACGAGCAGTACTTC
CASSLTETYEQYF
>once|NA|TRBJ2-6|TRBV7-3
TGTGCCAGCAGCTTAATCCGGGGAGGCTCTGGGGCCAACGTCCTGACTTTC
CASSLIRGGSGANVLTF
>NA|TRBD2|TRBJ2-1|TRBV7-9
TGTGCCAGCAGCTCCCTAGCGGGAGGTTACAATGAGCAGTTCTTC
CASSSLAGGYNEQFF
>NA|NA|TRBJ2-3|TRBV2
TGTGCCAGCAGCCCCGGGGTTGTAAGCACAGATACGCAGTATTTT
CASSPGVVSTDTQYF
>NA|TRBD1|TRBJ1-5|TRBV28
TGTGCCAGCAGTTTATTTGGGGGGACAGGGGTGACATTGCAGGGTCAGCCCCAGCATTTT
CASSLFGGTGVTLQGQPQHF
>NA|TRBD1|TRBJ2-7|TRBV10-3
TGTGCCATCAGCGCGGGGACAGGGAGTTCGTACGAGCAGTACTTC
CAISAGTGSSYEQYF
>NA|NA|TRBJ1-5|TRBV25-1
TGTGCCAGCAGTGAGGGGGGTTCGGGCAATCAGCCCCAGCATTTT
CASSEGGSGNQPQHF
>NA|TRBD2|TRBJ2-7|TRBV6-6
TGTGCCAGCAGCTACGGGGCGGGAGAAGCCTACGAGCAGTACTTC
CASSYGAGEAYEQYF
>NA|NA|TRBJ2-4|TRBV21-1
TGTGCCAGCAGCAAAGGAACTAGCGGGAGAGTAGCCAAAAACATTCAGTACTTC
CASSKGTSGRVAKNIQYF
>NA|NA|TRBJ2-4|TRBV5-1
TGCGCCAGCAGCTTGGACGACGGGGTAGCCAAAAACATTCAGTACTTC
CASSLDDGVAKNIQYF
>NA|NA|TRBJ1-2|TRBV30
TGTGCCTGGAGTGTCGAACCAGGGTACTATGGCTACACCTTC
CAWSVEPGYYGYTF
>NA|TRBD2|TRBJ2-7|TRBV6-5
TGTGCCAGCAGGGGACTAGCGGGGCCTTCCTACGAGCAGTACTTC
CASRGLAGPSYEQYF
>few|NA|TRBJ1-3|TRBV7-2
TGTGCCAGCAGCTTGGGAGGTGGAAACACCATATATTTT
CASSLGGGNTIYF
>few|NA|TRBJ2-7|TRBV7-8
TGTGCCAGCAACCAGGGGCCGGCCTACGAGCAGTACTTC
CASNQGPAYEQYF
>NA|NA|TRBJ2-2|TRBV6-7
TGTGCCAACGAGGTGGACACCGGGGAGCTGTTTTTT
CANEVDTGELFF
>NA|NA|TRBJ2-7|TRBV4-3
TGCGCCAGCAGCCCGATAGCGGAGAATTCCTACGAGCAGTACTTC
CASSPIAENSYEQYF
>NA|NA|TRBJ2-7|TRBV6-5
TGTGCCAGCAGCGACAGATCCGAGCAGTACTTC
CASSDRSEQYF
>NA|NA|TRBJ2-3|TRBV5-1
TGCGCCAGCAGCGAAACTAGTAACAGCCAAGATACGCAGTATTTT
CASSETSNSQDTQYF
>few|NA|TRBJ1-1|TRBV19
TGTGCCAGTAGTCTGGAGCTGAACACTGAAGCTTTCTTT
CASSLELNTEAFF